The 26 T cell receptor beta chains below all came from one sample that was sequenced in a study of graft-versus-host responses after intestinal transplantation. No cognate antigen is known for these TCRs. The method was immunoSEQ multiplex PCR; TCRdb's version includes in-frame clones alone and lacks a portion of them. This sample has roughly 120,000 clones, with about nine tenths found just once. The sequencing here drew on unstimulated CD4+ T cells sorted from spleen or lymph node cells, taken before intestinal transplant. The receptors come from a human donor who received an intestinal transplant.

This chain connects TRBV27 to TRBJ2-2; possible D gene TRBD1, 6 bases. Trimming took 8 bases from V and 2 from J, leaving 12 bases between them. The CDR3 sequence is 14 residues long. Germline V gives CDR1 MNHEY, CDR2 SMNVEV (reference sequence). The CDR3 coding sequence is TGTGCCAGCGACCAACAGGGTAACACCGGGGAGCTGTTTTTT. It encodes CASDQQGNTGELFF.

This chain joins TRBV25-1 and TRBJ1-6; TRBD1 agrees at 10 bases. Germline V gives CDR1 MGHDK, CDR2 SYGVNS. Germline trimming cut 6 bases from V and 3 bases from J; bases unmatched to any gene: 8. The CDR3 totals 17 residues. CDR3 region: CASSPGTGDFYNSPLHF. CDR3 coding DNA: TGTGCCAGCAGCCCCGGGACAGGGGACTTCTATAATTCACCCCTCCACTTT.

J is TRBJ2-4 and V is TRBV27; possibly TRBD1 for D (6 bases). Trimming removed 1 base from V and 0 bases from J, with 10 bases in between. CDR1 is MNHEY and CDR2 is SMNVEV in the germline V gene (reference sequence). This CDR3 is 16 amino acids long. CDR3 residues: CASSLFGTSAKNIQYF. The CDR3 coding sequence is TGTGCCAGCAGTTTATTTGGGACATCAGCCAAAAACATTCAGTACTTC.

The rearrangement joins TRBV6-6 to TRBJ2-1; 8 positions match TRBD2. Trimming removed 0 bases from V and 4 bases from J; junction bases left unmatched: 2. The length of the CDR3 is 15 residues. Per germline, CDR1 MNHNY and CDR2 SVGAGI (reference sequence). CDR3 sequence: CASSYSGGDYNEQFF. CDR3 in DNA: TGTGCCAGCAGTTACTCCGGGGGGGATTACAATGAGCAGTTCTTC.

This clone occurred a few times. One end of the junction is discordant with germline, which a read error may explain. The V and J genes are TRBV6-1 and TRBJ2-1; TRBD1 matches at 7 bases. CDR3 size: 12 residues. The V gene's germline CDR1 is MNHNS and CDR2 SASEGT. The CDR3 nucleotides read TGTGCCAGCAGAGAAGGGGGCGGTGAGCAGTTCTTC. As protein: CASREGGGEQFF.

The chain uses TRBV7-2 and TRBJ2-1; D is perhaps TRBD2 (5 bases). The V gene lost 5 bases and the J gene lost 3 bases, with 14 bases spanning the gap. This CDR3 region has 15 residues. CDR1 is SGHTA and CDR2 is FQGNSA in the germline V gene. The CDR3, as DNA: TGTGCCAGCAGCACCCAGCGGACCCGCTACAATGAGCAGTTCTTC. Encoded protein: CASSTQRTRYNEQFF.

The chain is built from TRBV7-2 and TRBJ2-3; TRBD1 matches 7 bases. The CDR3 runs to 15 residues. Trimming took 5 bases from V and 4 from J; bases not matched to a gene: 9. Germline values: CDR1 SGHTA, CDR2 FQGNSA. The CDR3 bases are TGTGCCAGCAGCGCATACAGGGGAAGGGCAGATACGCAGTATTTT. Its translation: CASSAYRGRADTQYF.

The rearrangement joins TRBV5-4 to TRBJ2-2, with TRBD2 matching over 12 bases. V shed 4 bases, J shed 7 bases, and the junction held 8 bases outside the gene matches. Germline V gives CDR1 SGHNT, CDR2 YYREEE (reference sequence). The CDR3 extends over 16 amino acids. CDR3 nucleotide sequence: TGTGCCAGCAGCCGCGGACTAGCGGGGAGGGACGGGGAGCTGTTTTTT. Amino acids: CASSRGLAGRDGELFF.

V and J are TRBV2 and TRBJ1-2, with D possibly matching TRBD1 (6 bases). Germline V gene sequence: CDR1 SNHLY, CDR2 FYNNEI. V was cut by 4 bases and J by 2 bases, with 14 bases left in between. There are 15 residues in the CDR3. CDR3 DNA: TGTGCCAGCAGTGGACAGGTGAAAGCGAACTATGGCTACACCTTC. Its translation is CASSGQVKANYGYTF.

The chain carries TRBV7-2 and TRBJ2-5, with 10 bases matching TRBD1. The V gene's germline CDR1 is SGHTA and CDR2 FQGNSA. The V and J ends lost 5 bases and 1 base, in that order; junction bases with no gene match: 4. The CDR3 runs 15 residues. In DNA form, the CDR3 reads TGTGCCAGCAGCCCTCGGGACAGGGGCCAAGAGACCCAGTACTTC. Translating gives CASSPRDRGQETQYF.

Only one count was recorded for this clone. The genes are TRBV6-5 and TRBJ2-2, with 9 nucleotides matching TRBD1. This CDR3 comprises 13 residues. Germline V CDR1 and CDR2: MNHEY, SVGAGI. Trimming took 6 bases from V and 4 from J; bases not matched to a gene: 0. In DNA, the CDR3 is TGTGCCAGCAGGACAGGGGGCACCGGGGAGCTGTTTTTT. Translated, it gives CASRTGGTGELFF.

The chain is built from TRBV2 and TRBJ2-1, with D perhaps matching TRBD1 (5 bases). CDR1 and CDR2 from the germline V gene are SNHLY and FYNNEI. The CDR3 runs 15 residues. V shed 7 bases and J shed 9 bases, with 22 bases lying between them. The CDR3 reads CASTESDRPAVEQFF. CDR3 in DNA: TGTGCCAGCACTGAGAGTGACAGACCCGCGGTTGAGCAGTTCTTC.

The chain is built from TRBV2 and TRBJ1-1; 7 bases fit TRBD1. Losses at the gene ends were 6 bases for V and 6 bases for J; bases not matched to a gene: 4. The germline V gene encodes CDR1 SNHLY and CDR2 FYNNEI. The CDR3 runs to 12 residues. The CDR3 coding sequence is TGTGCCAGCAGGGTCCAGGGGGCTGAAGCTTTCTTT. Its translation: CASRVQGAEAFF.

This chain links TRBV4-3 with TRBJ2-7; the match to TRBD2 covers 9 bases. CDR1 is LGHNA and CDR2 is YSLEER in the germline V gene. This CDR3 spans 16 amino acids. V was pared by 0 bases and J by 0 bases, with 3 bases of the junction left unmatched. DNA for the CDR3: TGCGCCAGCAGCCAAGATCCGGGACTAGCCTCCTACGAGCAGTACTTC. As protein: CASSQDPGLASYEQYF.

V usage is TRBV19 and J usage is TRBJ1-6, with unresolved D. The V and J ends lost 1 base and 7 bases respectively, with 8 bases between them. This CDR3 has 14 residues. Looked up from germline, CDR1 is LNHDA and CDR2 is SQIVND (reference sequence). The CDR3 loop reads CASSIVPLNSPLHF. For the CDR3, the DNA is TGTGCCAGTAGTATAGTACCGCTAAATTCACCCCTCCACTTT.

A remark on this clone: The same CDR3 is also encoded by other DNA sequences in this sample. The V call is TRBV4-1, the J call TRBJ2-3, with TRBD2 identical over 13 bases. The trim removed 4 bases at V and 3 bases at J, leaving 1 base unmatched. CDR3 length equals 15 residues. Germline CDR1 is MGHRA and CDR2 is YSYEKL. CDR3 loop: CASSRTSGSTDTQYF. The CDR3 coding sequence is TGCGCCAGCAGCCGGACTAGCGGGAGTACAGATACGCAGTATTTT.

V usage is TRBV7-9 and J usage is TRBJ2-5, with 7 bases that match TRBD1. Germline V gives CDR1 SEHNR, CDR2 FQNEAQ (reference sequence). The CDR3 has 13 residues. Trimming cost V 6 bases and J 11 bases; bases outside gene matches: 12. CDR3 residues: CASSFTGVREQYF. DNA for the CDR3: TGTGCCAGCAGTTTTACAGGGGTGAGGGAGCAGTACTTC.

The chain joins TRBV5-4 to TRBJ1-6, with 8 bases matching TRBD1. Per germline, CDR1 SGHNT and CDR2 YYREEE (reference sequence). The length of the CDR3 is 15 residues. J gave up 7 bases and V 1 base, and 4 bases lay outside the gene matches. In DNA, the CDR3 is TGTGCCAGCAGCTTGTATCGACAGGGGAATTCACCCCTCCACTTT. Protein product: CASSLYRQGNSPLHF. Full variable domain (remainder filled in from reference TRBV5-4 and TRBJ1-6): ETGVTQSPTHLIKTRGQQVTLRCSSQSGHNTVSWYQQALGQGPQFIFQYYREEENGRGNFPPRFSGLQFPNYSSELNVNALELDDSALYLCASSLYRQGNSPLHFGNGTRLTVT.

Turning to this clone: The same CDR3 arises from other DNA sequences in this sample as well. This chain uses TRBV6-1 with TRBJ1-1; 9 nucleotides align to TRBD1. The germline V gene has CDR1 MNHNS and CDR2 SASEGT. CDR3 length: 13 residues. V was pared by 9 bases and J by 5 bases, with 7 bases of the junction left unmatched. CDR3 sequence: CASKGTGRTEAFF. CDR3 DNA sequence: TGTGCCAGTAAAGGGACAGGGAGGACTGAAGCTTTCTTT.

The chain carries TRBV19 and TRBJ1-2; 10 bases match TRBD1. This CDR3 contains 15 residues. With V trimmed by 5 bases and J by 4 bases, 7 bases remained unmatched. Germline V gene lookup returns CDR1 LNHDA and CDR2 SQIVND (reference sequence). The CDR3 here is CASSPGQGSFYGYTF. The CDR3 nucleotides are TGTGCCAGTAGTCCGGGACAGGGGTCCTTCTATGGCTACACCTTC.

The chain combines TRBV25-1 with TRBJ1-2, with 9 bases fitting TRBD1. Germline lookup yields CDR1 MGHDK and CDR2 SYGVNS. J was trimmed by 6 bases and V by 3 bases; bases with no gene match: 5. CDR3 length: 14 residues. As DNA, the CDR3 is TGTGCCAGCAGTGACTACAGGGGGCTGGATGGCTACACCTTC. It is translated as CASSDYRGLDGYTF.

This clone was observed once. J is TRBJ1-1 and V is TRBV7-2; unclear D gene. The germline V and J ends were trimmed by 5 bases and 5 bases, with 6 bases remaining between them. Per the germline V gene, CDR1 is SGHTA and CDR2 is FQGNSA. There are 11 residues in the CDR3. This CDR3 is CASSLVTEAFF. The CDR3 DNA follows: TGTGCCAGCAGCCTTGTAACTGAAGCTTTCTTT.

The rearrangement links TRBV5-1 to TRBJ1-5; 8 nucleotides line up with TRBD1. The CDR3 extends over 16 amino acids. V shed 0 bases, J shed 3 bases, and the junction held 5 bases outside the gene matches. Germline CDR1 is SGHRS and CDR2 is YFSETQ. CDR3 bases: TGCGCCAGCAGCTTGGAACCGACAGGGGCCAATCAGCCCCAGCATTTT. Translation gives CASSLEPTGANQPQHF.

The V call is TRBV2, the J call TRBJ2-3; D is possibly TRBD2 (5 bases). Germline CDR1 is SNHLY and CDR2 is FYNNEI. The CDR3 runs to 13 residues. V was trimmed by 8 bases and J by 8 bases, leaving 17 bases between them. CDR3 nucleotides: TGTGCCAGCGACGGGGAATTAGTGGGTACGCAGTATTTT. Its protein is CASDGELVGTQYF.

The chain couples TRBV7-2 to TRBJ1-5, with D hard to call. Trimming shortened V by 1 base and J by 5 bases, and 6 bases separated the two germline ends. The germline gives CDR1 SGHTA, CDR2 FQGNSA. The CDR3 contains 13 residues. The CDR3 DNA follows: TGTGCCAGCAGCTTAGACAGATATCAGCCCCAGCATTTT. This translates into CASSLDRYQPQHF.

A remark on this clone: Germline is not matched at one junction end, which may reflect a read error. V and J are TRBV28 and TRBJ2-7, with D possibly being TRBD1 (6 bases). The germline V gene has CDR1 MDHEN and CDR2 SYDVKM. The CDR3 covers 15 residues. The CDR3 DNA sequence: TGTGCCAGCACCCCAGTGGGGGCTTCCTCCTACGGGCAGTACTTC. The encoded protein is CASTPVGASSYGQYF.